This passage covers 3 T cell receptor beta chains from one sample sequenced in a study of T-cell reconstitution after alpha-beta-depleted transplantation in children. The library targeted TCRbeta and was prepared with unique molecular identifiers. One entry per CDR3 protein results from TCRdb running MiXCR on the PCR reads. Of roughly 490,000 distinct CDR3 sequences listed, roughly 11% are singletons. The starting material was PBMCs, mostly from graft donor cells, obtained 180 days after TCRalphabeta/CD19-depleted stem cell transplant. Every receptor here comes from a female patient aged 2-15 years who had a stem cell transplant for aplastic anemia, so the T cells may come from the graft donor.

This clonotype has ten or more counts. This chain links TRBV5-1 with TRBJ2-3; D is unresolved. V was trimmed by 4 bases and J by 5 bases, leaving 26 bases between them. The germline V gene encodes CDR1 SGHRS and CDR2 YFSETQ. The CDR3 has 18 residues. The CDR3 region has the DNA TGCGCCAGCAGCGCACTTAAACGGGCTACGGTGCGGAAAGATACGCAGTATTTT. This codes for CASSALKRATVRKDTQYF.

This clonotype occurred a few times. The J gene is TRBJ2-3, the V gene TRBV11-2; 10 bases map to TRBD2. J gave up 0 bases and V 2 bases, and 8 bases lay outside the gene matches. Germline CDR1 is SGHAT and CDR2 is FQNNGV. The CDR3 consists of 18 residues. CDR3 region: CASSLSSAGGRSTDTQYF. In DNA, the CDR3 is TGTGCCAGCAGCTTATCCTCAGCGGGAGGGAGGAGCACAGATACGCAGTATTTT.

This clonotype was seen a handful of times. The chain recombines TRBV20-1 with TRBJ2-1; 8 bases align to TRBD2. This CDR3 region has 14 residues. V lost 4 bases to trimming and J lost 6 bases; unmatched junction nucleotides: 8. Germline V CDR1 and CDR2: DFQATT, SNEGSKA (reference sequence). The CDR3 here is CSANSAGALNEQFF. CDR3 nucleotide sequence: TGCAGTGCTAACTCAGCGGGAGCACTCAATGAGCAGTTCTTC.